Following are 27 T cell receptor beta chains from one sample sequenced in a study of T-cell reconstitution after alpha-beta-depleted transplantation in children. Unique molecular identifiers were built into the TCRbeta library. Via MiXCR, TCRdb re-called the PCR reads, giving one row per CDR3 protein. The table includes roughly 420,000 distinct CDR3 sequences, about 16% detected once. The sequencing here drew on PBMCs, mostly from graft donor cells, taken 360 days after TCRalphabeta/CD19-depleted stem cell transplant. The receptors here all came from a boy younger than two who had a stem cell transplant for Wiskott-Aldrich syndrome, so the T cells may come from the graft donor.

This clonotype was counted between two and nine times. J is TRBJ2-5 and V is TRBV5-4; either TRBD1 or TRBD2 may supply D (5 bases each). V was clipped by 4 bases and J by 5 bases, with 15 bases between them. Germline-derived CDR1 and CDR2 are SGHNT and YYREEE (reference sequence). The CDR3 runs to 14 residues. The CDR3 loop reads CASSGRDGKETQYF. The CDR3 coding sequence is TGTGCCAGCAGCGGAAGGGACGGCAAGGAGACCCAGTACTTC. Full variable domain (remainder filled in from reference TRBV5-4 and TRBJ2-5): ETGVTQSPTHLIKTRGQQVTLRCSSQSGHNTVSWYQQALGQGPQFIFQYYREEENGRGNFPPRFSGLQFPNYSSELNVNALELDDSALYLCASSGRDGKETQYFGPGTRLLVL.

This clonotype has ten or more counts. The rearrangement uses TRBV5-1 and TRBJ2-7, with D perhaps matching TRBD2 (6 bases). Germline V gives CDR1 SGHRS, CDR2 YFSETQ. This CDR3 spans 16 amino acids. V was cut by 1 base and J by 0 bases, with 14 bases left in between. In DNA form, the CDR3 reads TGCGCCAGCAGCTTGTTCGGGAGCAGTAGCTCCTACGAGCAGTACTTC. Its protein product is CASSLFGSSSSYEQYF.

The chain couples TRBV12-3 or TRBV12-4 to TRBJ1-2, with TRBD1 as a possible D gene (5 bases). This CDR3 has 11 amino acids. Trimming pared 9 bases from V and 4 bases from J, leaving 9 bases between. The CDR3 nucleotides read TGTGCCAGTTCGGACACCTATGGCTACACCTTC. Translation gives CASSDTYGYTF.

This clonotype was seen a few times. The V and J genes are TRBV24-1 and TRBJ2-1, with 7 bases aligning to TRBD1. The CDR3 totals 16 residues. J lost 4 bases, V lost 0 bases, and 5 bases had no gene match. CDR1 KGHDR and CDR2 SFDVKD come from the germline V gene. CDR3 region: CATSDLGDSLYNEQFF. CDR3 DNA sequence: TGTGCCACCAGTGATTTGGGGGACAGTCTGTACAATGAGCAGTTCTTC.

The chain's CDR3 is CASSLRGPQETQYF. CDR3 nucleotide sequence: TGTGCCAGCAGTTTACGGGGACCTCAAGAGACCCAGTACTTC. The chain is built from TRBV12-3 or TRBV12-4 and TRBJ2-5; D could derive from TRBD1 or TRBD2 (5 bases each). The CDR3 loop spans 14 amino acids. Trimming removed 2 bases from V and 2 bases from J, with 9 bases in between.

The rearrangement joins TRBV6-5 to TRBJ2-7; tentative D call: TRBD1 (8 bases). Trimming removed 1 base at V and 7 bases at J, with 23 bases between. Germline-derived CDR1 and CDR2 are MNHEY and SVGAGI. The CDR3 totals 17 residues. The CDR3 nucleotides are TGTGCCAGCAGTTACTATCCGACAGGGGTAGCCGGGGGGGAGCAGTACTTC. The encoded protein is CASSYYPTGVAGGEQYF.

The chain carries TRBV27 and TRBJ2-7, with D uncertain. Germline CDR1 reads MNHEY; CDR2 reads SMNVEV (reference sequence). The CDR3 runs to 12 residues. Trimming removed 6 bases from V and 7 bases from J, with 13 bases in between. This chain's CDR3 is CASRSPRWEQYF. The CDR3 DNA reads TGTGCCAGCAGGTCCCCCCGTTGGGAGCAGTACTTC.

This clonotype has more than one count but fewer than ten. V usage is TRBV20-1 and J usage is TRBJ2-7; 12 bases match TRBD2. The CDR3 length is 16 residues. V shed 6 bases and J 0 bases; nucleotides not matched to a gene: 9. Germline CDR1 is DFQATT and CDR2 is SNEGSKA (reference sequence). CDR3 loop: CSAVLRTSGASYEQYF. The CDR3 DNA sequence: TGCAGTGCGGTACTCCGGACTAGCGGGGCCTCCTACGAGCAGTACTTC.

This clonotype occurred a few times. The chain uses TRBV5-1 and TRBJ1-1, with D unresolved. The length of the CDR3 is 14 residues. Germline CDR1 is SGHRS and CDR2 is YFSETQ. The V end lost 6 bases, the J end lost 2 bases, and 14 bases lay between the germline ends. CDR3 amino acids: CASNLGPQNTEAFF. The CDR3 nucleotides are TGCGCCAGCAACCTGGGCCCCCAAAACACTGAAGCTTTCTTT.

In this sample, this clonotype turned up a few times. This chain connects TRBV29-1 to TRBJ1-2; 9 bases fit TRBD1. J was trimmed by 4 bases and V by 7 bases; bases with no gene match: 4. The germline V gene has CDR1 SQVTM and CDR2 ANQGSEA. CDR3 size: 12 residues. The CDR3 coding sequence is TGCAGCGCCTTACAGGGGGCCTATGGCTACACCTTC. Translating gives CSALQGAYGYTF. Using reference TRBV29-1 and TRBJ1-2 for the parts outside the CDR3, the full variable domain is SAVISQKPSRDICQRGTSLTIQCQVDSQVTMMFWYRQQPGQSLTLIATANQGSEATYESGFVIDKFPISRPNLTFSTLTVSNMSPEDSSIYLCSALQGAYGYTFGSGTRLTVV.

The genes are TRBV10-3 and TRBJ2-5; D might be TRBD2 (5 bases). The CDR3 is made up of 15 amino acids. The V end lost 3 bases, the J end lost 0 bases, and 11 bases lay between the germline ends. Germline CDR1 reads ENHRY; CDR2 reads SYGVKD. CDR3 residues: CAISDGRRYQETQYF. CDR3 coding DNA: TGTGCCATCAGTGACGGCAGGAGGTACCAAGAGACCCAGTACTTC.

This clonotype showed up just a few times. This chain joins TRBV30 and TRBJ2-7; D uncertain. The germline CDR1 and CDR2 sequences are GTSNPN and SVGIG (reference sequence). The CDR3 totals 12 residues. Trimming removed 3 bases at V and 4 bases at J, with 10 bases between. The chain's CDR3 is CAWRVGLYEQYF. CDR3 bases: TGTGCCTGGAGGGTGGGATTGTACGAGCAGTACTTC.

The chain joins TRBV7-9 to TRBJ2-5; D is unclear. V was pared by 5 bases and J by 4 bases, with 17 bases between. The CDR3 has 15 amino acids. CDR1 and CDR2 (germline): SEHNR, FQNEAQ (reference sequence). The CDR3 here is CASSATWGIGETQYF. CDR3 DNA sequence: TGTGCCAGCAGCGCAACCTGGGGTATCGGAGAGACCCAGTACTTC.

This chain joins TRBV27 and TRBJ2-3; 9 bases line up with TRBD2. There are 16 residues in the CDR3. Per the germline V gene, CDR1 is MNHEY and CDR2 is SMNVEV (reference sequence). V gave up 5 bases and J gave up 5 bases; unmatched junction bases: 11. CDR3 bases: TGTGCCAGCAGTACAAGACTAGCGGCTAGGGTAGATACGCAGTATTTT. Amino acids: CASSTRLAARVDTQYF.

The chain recombines TRBV4-2 with TRBJ2-4; 9 bases fit TRBD2. This CDR3 has 14 amino acids. The germline CDR1 and CDR2 sequences are LGHNA and YNFKEQ. The V and J ends lost 4 bases and 8 bases, in that order; junction bases with no gene match: 6. The CDR3 sequence is CASSRIAGDDIQYF. The CDR3 DNA is TGTGCCAGCAGCCGAATAGCGGGAGATGACATTCAGTACTTC.

This clonotype was found a few times. This rearrangement joins TRBV10-2 to TRBJ2-2; D is undetermined. Germline V lookup: CDR1 WSHSY, CDR2 SAAADI. This CDR3 contains 15 residues. V was shortened by 0 bases and J by 3 bases, with 8 bases between the two germline ends. The CDR3 DNA reads as TGCGCCAGCAGTGAGTCGGGAAGGTACACCGGGGAGCTGTTTTTT. Translating gives CASSESGRYTGELFF.

This clonotype was seen only a few times. J is TRBJ2-5 and V is TRBV29-1; 8 bases fit TRBD2. V was clipped by 7 bases and J by 2 bases; unmatched bases: 15. This CDR3 comprises 16 residues. The V gene's germline CDR1 is SQVTM and CDR2 ANQGSEA. CDR3 DNA sequence: TGCAGCGCCTTCCCCTCCCGGGAGGGCCAGCAAGAGACCCAGTACTTC. Its translation is CSAFPSREGQQETQYF.

This clonotype was found a few times. The chain employs TRBV20-1 and TRBJ2-3; 7 nucleotides align to TRBD2. The V gene end was trimmed by 3 bases and the J gene end by 11 bases; junction bases not matched to a gene: 17. Germline V gives CDR1 DFQATT, CDR2 SNEGSKA (reference sequence). This CDR3 spans 15 amino acids. The CDR3 sequence: CSARGDRYLIAGQYF. CDR3 DNA: TGCAGTGCTAGGGGAGATAGATATCTTATAGCGGGGCAGTATTTT.

The chain employs TRBV9 and TRBJ2-1; the match to TRBD2 covers 8 bases. Trimming at V came to 2 bases and at J to 5 bases, leaving 6 bases not matched to a gene. The germline gives CDR1 SGDLS, CDR2 YYNGEE. The CDR3 sequence is 15 residues long. CDR3 sequence: CASSVGGGPNNEQFF. The CDR3 nucleotides read TGTGCCAGCAGCGTTGGCGGGGGGCCCAACAATGAGCAGTTCTTC.

The chain employs TRBV29-1 and TRBJ2-7, with 7 bases lining up with TRBD1. This CDR3 contains 15 residues. Germline assignment: CDR1 SQVTM and CDR2 ANQGSEA. Unmatched junction bases numbered 12, after V lost 3 bases and J lost 4 bases. This chain's CDR3 is CSVESAGRGRYEQYF. In nucleotides, the CDR3 is TGCAGCGTTGAGTCAGCTGGCAGGGGGAGATACGAGCAGTACTTC.

This clonotype was picked up a small number of times. This rearrangement joins TRBV5-1 to TRBJ2-3, with TRBD2 matching 7 bases. Germline V gene data show CDR1 as SGHRS and CDR2 as YFSETQ. The CDR3 has 15 amino acids. Trimming cost V 5 bases and J 0 bases; bases outside gene matches: 6. DNA for the CDR3: TGCGCCAGCAGTCGAGGGACTACTAGCACAGATACGCAGTATTTT. Amino acids: CASSRGTTSTDTQYF. Drawing the rest from reference TRBV5-1 and TRBJ2-3, the complete variable domain is KAGVTQTPRYLIKTRGQQVTLSCSPISGHRSVSWYQQTPGQGLQFLFEYFSETQRNKGNFPGRFSGRQFSNSRSEMNVSTLELGDSALYLCASSRGTTSTDTQYFGPGTRLTVL.

This clonotype was seen more than once but under ten times. This sequence joins TRBV4-1 and TRBJ2-5; D is unresolved. CDR3 size: 15 residues. Germline V gives CDR1 MGHRA, CDR2 YSYEKL. The germline V and J ends were trimmed by 0 bases and 0 bases, with 8 bases remaining between them. The CDR3 reads CASSQDASDQETQYF. DNA of the CDR3: TGCGCCAGCAGCCAAGATGCGTCAGACCAAGAGACCCAGTACTTC.

J is TRBJ2-7 and V is TRBV29-1; 9 bases match TRBD1. After removal of 7 bases from V and 7 bases from J, the junction contained 8 bases not matched to a gene. Germline values: CDR1 SQVTM, CDR2 ANQGSEA. The CDR3 extends over 12 amino acids. This CDR3 reads CSGGTGRAEQYF. Written as DNA, the CDR3 is TGCAGCGGGGGGACAGGGCGGGCGGAGCAGTACTTC.

In its sample, this clonotype was seen a few times. V gene TRBV11-2 combines with J gene TRBJ2-7, with 7 nucleotides matching TRBD2. V shed 2 bases, J shed 1 base, and the junction held 14 bases outside the gene matches. The CDR3 extends over 18 amino acids. From germline, CDR1 is SGHAT and CDR2 FQNNGV. DNA for the CDR3: TGTGCCAGCAGCTTAAGGGATAAGGGTGGGAGGGGATCCTACGAGCAGTACTTC. This encodes CASSLRDKGGRGSYEQYF. Full variable domain (remainder filled in from reference TRBV11-2 and TRBJ2-7): EAGVAQSPRYKIIEKRQSVAFWCNPISGHATLYWYQQILGQGPKLLIQFQNNGVVDDSQLPKDRFSAERLKGVDSTLKIQPAKLEDSAVYLCASSLRDKGGRGSYEQYFGPGTRLTVT.

The chain joins TRBV29-1 to TRBJ2-3; D remains ambiguous. There are 12 residues in the CDR3. Germline V gene lookup returns CDR1 SQVTM and CDR2 ANQGSEA. The V and J ends lost 5 bases and 2 bases respectively, with 8 bases between them. The CDR3 bases are TGCAGCGTTAAACCCGACACAGATACGCAGTATTTT. It translates to CSVKPDTDTQYF.

This clonotype was recorded a few times. V is TRBV4-1 and J is TRBJ2-7, with 10 bases fitting TRBD1. Germline V lookup: CDR1 MGHRA, CDR2 YSYEKL. This CDR3 spans 16 amino acids. With V trimmed by 4 bases and J by 3 bases, 9 bases remained unmatched. Written as DNA, the CDR3 is TGCGCCAGCAGCCCAGGCCCAGGGACAGGGGTCTACGAGCAGTACTTC. Translation: CASSPGPGTGVYEQYF.

There are many counts of this clonotype. V is TRBV29-1 and J is TRBJ2-5; D may be TRBD1 (6 bases). V dropped 7 bases and J dropped 5 bases, with 17 bases sitting between them. The V gene's germline CDR1 is SQVTM and CDR2 ANQGSEA. The CDR3 runs to 13 residues. The CDR3, as DNA: TGCAGCGCTACCGGACAGCCCCAGGAGACCCAGTACTTC. Protein product: CSATGQPQETQYF.